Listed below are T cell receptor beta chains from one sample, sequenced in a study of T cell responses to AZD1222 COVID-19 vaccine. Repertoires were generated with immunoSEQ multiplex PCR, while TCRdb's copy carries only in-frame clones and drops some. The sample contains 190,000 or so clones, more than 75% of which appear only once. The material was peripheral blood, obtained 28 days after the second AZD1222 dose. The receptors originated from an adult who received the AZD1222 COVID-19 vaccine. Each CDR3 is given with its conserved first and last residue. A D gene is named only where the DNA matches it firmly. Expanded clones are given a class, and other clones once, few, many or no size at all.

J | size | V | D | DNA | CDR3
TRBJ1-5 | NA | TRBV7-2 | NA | TGTGCCAGCAGCTTCTTTCGGGATAATCAGCCCCAGCATTTT | CASSFFRDNQPQHF
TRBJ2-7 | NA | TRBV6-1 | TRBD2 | TGTGCCAGCAGTTCCGTAGCGGGAGGGCCCTACGAGCAGTACTTC | CASSSVAGGPYEQYF
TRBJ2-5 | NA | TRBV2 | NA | TGTGCCAGCAGTGAAGAGCTTTGGCAGGCGGGTCAATTAGGGACCCAGTACTTC | CASSEELWQAGQLGTQYF
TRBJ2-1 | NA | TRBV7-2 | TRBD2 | TGTGCCAGCAGCCCTTTGACTAGCGGGACCTACAATGAGCAGTTCTTC | CASSPLTSGTYNEQFF
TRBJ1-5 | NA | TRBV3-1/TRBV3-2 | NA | TGTGCCAGCAGCCAAGGGTATAGCAATCAGCCCCAGCATTTT | CASSQGYSNQPQHF
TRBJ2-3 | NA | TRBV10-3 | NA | TGTGCCATCAGTGGCAGCACAGGGACAGATACGCAGTATTTT | CAISGSTGTDTQYF
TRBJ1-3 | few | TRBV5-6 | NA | TGTGCCAGCAGCCCGGACGGGCCGCCCCACTCTGGAAACACCATATATTTT | CASSPDGPPHSGNTIYF
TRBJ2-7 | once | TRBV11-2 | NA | TGTGCCAGCAGCTTAGATAGGAGTGCCTACGAGCAGTACTTC | CASSLDRSAYEQYF
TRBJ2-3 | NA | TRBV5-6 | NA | TGTGCCAGCAGCTTGGCCTGGGGGCGTACAGATACGCAGTATTTT | CASSLAWGRTDTQYF
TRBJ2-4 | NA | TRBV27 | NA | TGTGCCAGCAGTTTATCCCTCAGTCGAGGCATTCAGTACTTC | CASSLSLSRGIQYF
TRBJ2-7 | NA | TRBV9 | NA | TGTGCCAGCAGCTCGACCCCGCTCCACGAGCAGTACTTC | CASSSTPLHEQYF
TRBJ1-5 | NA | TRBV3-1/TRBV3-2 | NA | TGTGCCAGCAGCCAAGGCCGAGTGGGAGGGAGGGGTCAGCCCCAGCATTTT | CASSQGRVGGRGQPQHF
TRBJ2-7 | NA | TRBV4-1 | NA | TGCGCCAGCAGCCAAGATAGCCCCAAGTTTTTGAGCTCCTACGAGCAGTACTTC | CASSQDSPKFLSSYEQYF
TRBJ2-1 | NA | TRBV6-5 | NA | TGTGCCACTGACGGGACTGCGTACAATGAGCAGTTCTTC | CATDGTAYNEQFF
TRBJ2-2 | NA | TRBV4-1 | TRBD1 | TGCGCCAGCTCCCCTTTCAGGCAGGGGGCGGACACCGGGGAGCTGTTTTTT | CASSPFRQGADTGELFF
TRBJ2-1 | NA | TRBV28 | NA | TGTGCCAGCAGTTTTGGGGGGCCCTACAATGAGCAGTTCTTC | CASSFGGPYNEQFF
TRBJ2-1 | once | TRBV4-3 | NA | TGCGCCAGCAGCCAAGGGTCGGCGGCAGGGGAGCAGTTCTTC | CASSQGSAAGEQFF
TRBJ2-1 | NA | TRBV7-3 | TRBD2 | TGTGCCAGCAGCTTAGGGGCTAGCGGGCAGGTTAGCTCCTACAATGAGCAGTTCTTC | CASSLGASGQVSSYNEQFF
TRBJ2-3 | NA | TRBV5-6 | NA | TGTGCCAGCAGCTTGTCCACGGGACGCGGCTATTTT | CASSLSTGRGYF
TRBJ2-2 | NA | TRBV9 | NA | TGTGCCAGCAGCGTAGCTGGGGGCGCAAACACCGGGGAGCTGTTTTTT | CASSVAGGANTGELFF
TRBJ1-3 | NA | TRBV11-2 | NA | TGTGCCAGCAGCTTGGGCGGGGGCTCCGCTGGAAACACCATATATTTT | CASSLGGGSAGNTIYF
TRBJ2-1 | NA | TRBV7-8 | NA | TGTGCCAGCAGCTTAGTATCCGTCAATGAGCAGTTCTTC | CASSLVSVNEQFF
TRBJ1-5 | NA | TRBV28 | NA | TGTGCCAGCAGCTCTGCACCCCAGAGTCAGCCCCAGCATTTT | CASSSAPQSQPQHF
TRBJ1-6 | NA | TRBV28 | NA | TGTGCCAGCAGTTTCGAGGGTTCGGGCAATTCACCCCTCCACTTT | CASSFEGSGNSPLHF
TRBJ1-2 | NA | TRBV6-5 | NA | TGTGCCAGCAGTTATGGGGGAATCGATGGCTACACCTTC | CASSYGGIDGYTF
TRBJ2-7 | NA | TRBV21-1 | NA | TGTGCCCATGGGCCTAGCGGGAACCCGCAGCCCTCTTGGCAGTACTTC | CAHGPSGNPQPSWQYF
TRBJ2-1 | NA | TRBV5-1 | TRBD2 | TGCGCCAGCAGCTCAACTAGCGGGAGTCAGCCCTACAATGAGCAGTTCTTC | CASSSTSGSQPYNEQFF
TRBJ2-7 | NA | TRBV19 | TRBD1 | TGTGCCAGTAGTGGGGGACAGTACGAGCAGTACTTC | CASSGGQYEQYF
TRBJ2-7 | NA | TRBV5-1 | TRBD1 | TGCGCCAGCAGCCTTGACAGGGAGATCTACGAGCAGTACTTC | CASSLDREIYEQYF
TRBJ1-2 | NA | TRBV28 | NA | TGTTCGACCGCGGGCCCCCGCGGCTACACCTTC | CSTAGPRGYTF
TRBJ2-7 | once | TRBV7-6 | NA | TGTGCCAGCAGCTTAAAGGGGGGATTCTCCTACGAGCAGTACTTC | CASSLKGGFSYEQYF
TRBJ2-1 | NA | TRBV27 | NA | TGTGCCAGCAGTACAGGGTCCAGCTCCTACAATGAGCAGTTCTTC | CASSTGSSSYNEQFF
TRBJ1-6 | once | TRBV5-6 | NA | TGTGCCAGCAGCTTGGCCGGGCCCCGGAATTCACCCCTCCACTTT | CASSLAGPRNSPLHF
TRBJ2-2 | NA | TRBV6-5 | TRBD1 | TGTGCCAGCCGGGACAGGGCGAACACCGGGGAGCTGTTTTTT | CASRDRANTGELFF
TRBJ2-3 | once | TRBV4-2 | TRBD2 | TGTGCCAGCAGCCAAGAGGGGGCTAGCGGGACGGGCACAGATACGCAGTATTTT | CASSQEGASGTGTDTQYF
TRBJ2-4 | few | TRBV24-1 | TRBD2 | TGTGCCACCAGTGATGGGTCAGCGGGAGACTGGAACATTCAGTACTTC | CATSDGSAGDWNIQYF
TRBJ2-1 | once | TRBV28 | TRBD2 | TGTGCCAGCAGTTTAGGGACTAGCGGGAGTAGCAATGAGCAGTTCTTC | CASSLGTSGSSNEQFF
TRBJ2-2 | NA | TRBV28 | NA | TGTGCCAGCACCGGCGGGATACCGAACACCGGGGAGCTGTTTTTT | CASTGGIPNTGELFF
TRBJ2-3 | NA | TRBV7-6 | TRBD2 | TGTGCCAGCAGCCAGACTAGCGGTATTAGCACAGATACGCAGTATTTT | CASSQTSGISTDTQYF
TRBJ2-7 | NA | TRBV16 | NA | TGTGCCAGCAGCCAATCGAAACAGCTCTCCTACGAGCAGTACTTC | CASSQSKQLSYEQYF
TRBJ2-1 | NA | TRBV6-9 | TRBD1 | TGTGCCAGCAGTTATTCTGGCAGGGGGCGGTACAATGAGCAGTTCTTC | CASSYSGRGRYNEQFF
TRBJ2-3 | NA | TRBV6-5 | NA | TGTGCCAGCAGTTACGACAGTGGGCCGGGCACAGATACGCAGTATTTT | CASSYDSGPGTDTQYF
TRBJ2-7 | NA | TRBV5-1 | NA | TGCGCCAGCAGCTTTATGGCCAGGGCCTACGAGCAGTACTTC | CASSFMARAYEQYF
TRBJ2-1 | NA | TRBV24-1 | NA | TGTGCCACCAGTCCTGGACCTGGGCGGGATGAGCAGTTCTTC | CATSPGPGRDEQFF
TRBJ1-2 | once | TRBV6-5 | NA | TGTGCCAGCAGCCTCGGGGGGGGCGCTAACTATGGCTACACCTTC | CASSLGGGANYGYTF
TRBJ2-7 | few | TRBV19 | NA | TGTGCCAGTAGTCGACAGGAAAACGAGCAGTACTTC | CASSRQENEQYF
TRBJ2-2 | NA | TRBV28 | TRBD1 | TGTGCCAGCCTACGACAGGGGGGAACCGGGGAGCTGTTTTTT | CASLRQGGTGELFF
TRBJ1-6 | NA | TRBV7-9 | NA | TGTGCCAGCAGCTTAGTACAGCCCAATTCACCCCTCCACTTT | CASSLVQPNSPLHF
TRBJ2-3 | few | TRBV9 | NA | TGTGCCAGCAGCGTAGGGGGGGCGATACTCGCGACAGATACGCAGTATTTT | CASSVGGAILATDTQYF